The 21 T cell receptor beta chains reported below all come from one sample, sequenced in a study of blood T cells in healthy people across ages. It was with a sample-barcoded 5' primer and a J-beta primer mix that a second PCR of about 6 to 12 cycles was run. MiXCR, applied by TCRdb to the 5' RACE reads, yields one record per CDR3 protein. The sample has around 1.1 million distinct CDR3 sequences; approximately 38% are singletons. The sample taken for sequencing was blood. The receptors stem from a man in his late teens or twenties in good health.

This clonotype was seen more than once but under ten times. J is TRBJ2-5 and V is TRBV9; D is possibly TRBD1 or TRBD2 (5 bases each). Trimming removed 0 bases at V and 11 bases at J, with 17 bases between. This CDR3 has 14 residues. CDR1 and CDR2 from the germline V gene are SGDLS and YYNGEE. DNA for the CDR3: TGTGCCAGCAGCGTAGTGGGGACGCCCAATGAGCAGTACTTC. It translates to CASSVVGTPNEQYF. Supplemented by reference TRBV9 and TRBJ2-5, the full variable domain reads DSGVTQTPKHLITATGQRVTLRCSPRSGDLSVYWYQQSLDQGLQFLIQYYNGEERAKGNILERFSAQQFPDLHSELNLSSLELGDSALYFCASSVVGTPNEQYFGPGTRLLVL.

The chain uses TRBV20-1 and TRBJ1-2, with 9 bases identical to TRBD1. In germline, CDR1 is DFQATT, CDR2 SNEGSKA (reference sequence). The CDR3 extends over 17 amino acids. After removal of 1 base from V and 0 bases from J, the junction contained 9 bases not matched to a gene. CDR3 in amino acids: CSARGTGTGPTNYGYTF. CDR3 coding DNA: TGCAGTGCTAGAGGCACCGGGACAGGGCCCACTAACTATGGCTACACCTTC.

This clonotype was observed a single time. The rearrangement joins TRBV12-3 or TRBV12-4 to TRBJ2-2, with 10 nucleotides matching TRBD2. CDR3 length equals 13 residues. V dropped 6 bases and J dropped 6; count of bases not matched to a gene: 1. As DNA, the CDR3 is TGTGCCAGCAGAGCGGGGGGGGCCGGGGAGCTGTTTTTT. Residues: CASRAGGAGELFF.

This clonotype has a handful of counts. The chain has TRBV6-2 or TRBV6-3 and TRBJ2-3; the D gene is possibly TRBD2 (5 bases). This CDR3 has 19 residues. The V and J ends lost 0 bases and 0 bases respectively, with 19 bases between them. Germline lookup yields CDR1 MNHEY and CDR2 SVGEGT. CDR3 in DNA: TGTGCCAGCAGTTACTCGACTGACGGACTCCCCACGAGCACAGATACGCAGTATTTT. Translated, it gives CASSYSTDGLPTSTDTQYF.

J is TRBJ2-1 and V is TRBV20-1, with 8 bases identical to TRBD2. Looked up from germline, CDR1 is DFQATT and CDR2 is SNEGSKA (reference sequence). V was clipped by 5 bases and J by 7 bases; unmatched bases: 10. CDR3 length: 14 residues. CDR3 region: CSAPSAGADNEQFF. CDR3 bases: TGCAGTGCTCCCTCAGCGGGGGCCGATAATGAGCAGTTCTTC.

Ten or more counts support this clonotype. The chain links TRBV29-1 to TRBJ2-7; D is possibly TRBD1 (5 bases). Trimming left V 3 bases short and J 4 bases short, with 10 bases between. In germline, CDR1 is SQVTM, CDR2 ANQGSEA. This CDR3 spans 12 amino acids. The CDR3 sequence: CSVEQGVYEQYF. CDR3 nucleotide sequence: TGCAGCGTTGAGCAGGGTGTGTACGAGCAGTACTTC.

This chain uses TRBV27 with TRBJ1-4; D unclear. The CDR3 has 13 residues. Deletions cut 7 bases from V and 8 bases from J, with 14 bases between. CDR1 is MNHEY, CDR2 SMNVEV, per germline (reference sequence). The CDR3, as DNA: TGTGCCAGCAAACAGTTTAATTGGGAAAAACTGTTTTTT. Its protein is CASKQFNWEKLFF.

Written as DNA, the CDR3 is TGCAGCGTCGTCGTCAGGGGGCGCGTGAATGAGCAGTTCTTC. Amino acid sequence: CSVVVRGRVNEQFF. J is TRBJ2-1 and V is TRBV29-1, with TRBD1 matching over 8 bases. From germline, CDR1 is SQVTM and CDR2 ANQGSEA. The ends lost 6 bases at V and 7 bases at J; junction bases unmatched: 11. The CDR3 runs to 14 residues.

In DNA form, the CDR3 reads TGTGCCAGCGGGGCTGAGCAGTTCTTC. Translating gives CASGAEQFF. The chain carries TRBV9 and TRBJ2-1; weak D call: TRBD1 (5 bases). Germline V gives CDR1 SGDLS, CDR2 YYNGEE. V lost 7 bases to trimming and J lost 9 bases, with 5 bases between them. The CDR3 is 9 residues long.

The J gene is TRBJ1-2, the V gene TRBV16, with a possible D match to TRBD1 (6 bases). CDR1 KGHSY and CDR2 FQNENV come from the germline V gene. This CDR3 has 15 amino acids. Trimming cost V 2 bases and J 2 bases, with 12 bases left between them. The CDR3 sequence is CASSQNHRVNYGYTF. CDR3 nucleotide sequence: TGTGCCAGCAGCCAAAACCACAGGGTCAACTATGGCTACACCTTC.

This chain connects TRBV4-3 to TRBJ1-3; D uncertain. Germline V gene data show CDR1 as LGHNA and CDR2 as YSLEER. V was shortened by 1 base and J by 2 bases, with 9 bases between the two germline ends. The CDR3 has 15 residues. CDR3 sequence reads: CASSQGRSPGNTIYF. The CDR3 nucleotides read TGCGCCAGCAGCCAAGGACGGAGCCCTGGAAACACCATATATTTT.

The CDR3 sequence is CSAYSGAGDEQFF. Written as DNA, the CDR3 is TGCAGTGCTTACAGCGGAGCTGGCGATGAGCAGTTCTTC. This chain joins TRBV20-1 and TRBJ2-1; D might be TRBD2 (5 bases). The V end was cut by 5 bases, the J end by 8 bases, with 16 bases between. In germline, CDR1 is DFQATT, CDR2 SNEGSKA (reference sequence). The CDR3 has 13 amino acids.

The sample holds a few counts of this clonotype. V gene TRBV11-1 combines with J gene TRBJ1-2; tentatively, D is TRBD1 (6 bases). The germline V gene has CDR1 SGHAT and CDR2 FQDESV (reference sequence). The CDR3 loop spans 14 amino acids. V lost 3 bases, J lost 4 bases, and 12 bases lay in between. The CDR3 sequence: CASSFSRDTYGYTF. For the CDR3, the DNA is TGTGCCAGCAGCTTTTCCCGGGACACCTATGGCTACACCTTC.

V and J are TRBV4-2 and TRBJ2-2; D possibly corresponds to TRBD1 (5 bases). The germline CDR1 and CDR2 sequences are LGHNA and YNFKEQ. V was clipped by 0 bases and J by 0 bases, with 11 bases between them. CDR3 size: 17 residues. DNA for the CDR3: TGTGCCAGCAGCCAAGATTTGGTGACAGCGAACACCGGGGAGCTGTTTTTT. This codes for CASSQDLVTANTGELFF.

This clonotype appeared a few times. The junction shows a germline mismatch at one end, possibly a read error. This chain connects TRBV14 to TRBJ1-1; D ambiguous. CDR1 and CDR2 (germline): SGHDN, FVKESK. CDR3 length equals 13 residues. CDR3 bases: TGTGCCAGCGGCCAATTTCTGAACACTGAAGCTTTCTTT. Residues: CASGQFLNTEAFF.

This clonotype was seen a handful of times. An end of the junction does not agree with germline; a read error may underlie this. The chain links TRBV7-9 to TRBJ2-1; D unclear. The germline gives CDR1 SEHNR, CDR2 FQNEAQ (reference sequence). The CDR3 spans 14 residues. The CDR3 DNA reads TGTGCCAGCAGCTTAACGAGGAGCTACGATGAGCAGTTCTTC. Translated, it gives CASSLTRSYDEQFF.

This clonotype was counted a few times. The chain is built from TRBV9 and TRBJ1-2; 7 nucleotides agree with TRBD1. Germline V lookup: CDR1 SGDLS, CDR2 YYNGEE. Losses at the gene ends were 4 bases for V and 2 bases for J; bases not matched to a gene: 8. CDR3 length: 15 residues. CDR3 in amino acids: CASSTATGDNYGYTF. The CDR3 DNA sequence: TGTGCCAGCAGCACCGCTACAGGGGACAACTATGGCTACACCTTC.

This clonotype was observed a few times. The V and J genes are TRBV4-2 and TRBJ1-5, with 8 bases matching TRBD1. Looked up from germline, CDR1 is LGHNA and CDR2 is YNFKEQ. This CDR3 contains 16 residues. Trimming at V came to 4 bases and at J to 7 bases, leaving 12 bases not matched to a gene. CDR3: CASSLDWTGSRQPQHF. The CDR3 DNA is TGTGCCAGCAGCCTCGACTGGACAGGGTCAAGGCAGCCCCAGCATTTT.

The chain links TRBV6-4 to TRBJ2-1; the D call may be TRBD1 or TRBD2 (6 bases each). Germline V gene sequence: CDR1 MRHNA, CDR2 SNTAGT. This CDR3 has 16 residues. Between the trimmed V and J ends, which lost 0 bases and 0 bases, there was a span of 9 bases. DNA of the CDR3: TGTGCCAGCAGTGACTCGGGGGGCTTCTCCTACAATGAGCAGTTCTTC. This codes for CASSDSGGFSYNEQFF.

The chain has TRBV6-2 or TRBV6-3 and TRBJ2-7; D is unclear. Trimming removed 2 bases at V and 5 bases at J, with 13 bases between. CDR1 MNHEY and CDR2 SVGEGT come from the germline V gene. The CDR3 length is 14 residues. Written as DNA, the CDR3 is TGTGCCAGCAGTTACAGAGTGTCCCTTGACGAGCAGTACTTC. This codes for CASSYRVSLDEQYF.

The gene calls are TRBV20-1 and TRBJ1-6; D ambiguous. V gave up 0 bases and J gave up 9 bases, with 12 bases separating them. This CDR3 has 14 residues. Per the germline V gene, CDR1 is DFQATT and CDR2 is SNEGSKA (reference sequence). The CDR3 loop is CSARDDTLTSPLHF. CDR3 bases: TGCAGTGCTAGAGATGACACATTGACTTCACCCCTCCACTTT.